The clone carrying this T cell receptor beta chain came up a few times. The antigen is not known. The record originates from a study of CD8 T cells in ankylosing spondylitis. Study-wide findings and caveats: In ankylosing spondylitis patients, matched synovial fluid reportedly showed significant enrichment of disease-linked clones.

The CDR3 is 14 amino acids. Germline V gives CDR1 LNHDA, CDR2 SQIVND (reference sequence). Germline trimming cut 4 bases from V and 6 bases from J; bases unmatched to any gene: 7. 5'-RACE, quantitative and with molecular barcodes, yielded the TCR beta libraries. One entry per CDR3 protein, called by TCRdb with MiXCR from the 5' RACE reads. The sample contains some 350,000 distinct CDR3 sequences, 14% to 15% of which appear only once. Material: blood, either unsorted or a sorted T cell fraction (not recorded which). This chain joins TRBV19 and TRBJ2-7; 9 nucleotides agree with TRBD2. The clonotype was recovered from a male donor with ankylosing spondylitis or in good health (not recorded which). The CDR3 spells CASSNWGTSREQYF. The CDR3 DNA follows: TGTGCCAGTAGTAACTGGGGGACTAGCCGCGAGCAGTACTTC.